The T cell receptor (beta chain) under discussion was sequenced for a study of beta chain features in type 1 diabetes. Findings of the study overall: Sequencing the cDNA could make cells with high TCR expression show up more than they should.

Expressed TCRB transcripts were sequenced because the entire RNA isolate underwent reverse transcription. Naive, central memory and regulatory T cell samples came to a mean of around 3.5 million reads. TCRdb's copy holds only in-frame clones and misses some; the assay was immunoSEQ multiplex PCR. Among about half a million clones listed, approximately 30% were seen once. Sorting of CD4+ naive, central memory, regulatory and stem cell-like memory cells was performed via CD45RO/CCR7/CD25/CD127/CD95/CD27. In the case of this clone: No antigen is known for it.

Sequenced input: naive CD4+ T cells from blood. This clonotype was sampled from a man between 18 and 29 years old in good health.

CDR3 loop: CASSVASGSGNEQFF. The DNA for the CDR3 is TGTGCCAGCAGCGTAGCTAGCGGGAGTGGTAATGAGCAGTTCTTC. The chain combines TRBV9 with TRBJ2-1; 10 bases are shared with TRBD2. With V trimmed by 0 bases and J by 7 bases, 4 bases remained unmatched. CDR1 is SGDLS, CDR2 YYNGEE, per germline. The CDR3 spans 15 residues.